The clone carrying this T cell receptor (beta chain) was observed a handful of times. The authors extracted RNA and reverse transcribed it into cDNA as the sequencing template. Assay used: immunoSEQ multiplex PCR; TCRdb lists only in-frame clones, some missing. The data show about 210,000 clones, more than 60% seen once. Specified treatment: oral pan-JAK inhibitor, 5-10 mg twice daily. Alopecia areata patients had lesional scalp punch biopsies and peripheral blood taken from them. The researchers isolated CD4+ and CD8+ T cells from PBMCs by sorting. This sample is drawn from a study of CD8+ T cells in alopecia areata. The V segment lost 4 bases and the J segment 6 bases; nucleotides outside the gene matches: 6. There are 16 residues in the CDR3. In germline, CDR1 is SGHRS, CDR2 YFSETQ.

The chain employs TRBV5-1 and TRBJ2-2; TRBD2 agrees at 13 bases. This material consisted of CD4+ T cells sorted from blood, taken at approximately week 42, from a patient treated with tofacitinib. This TCR was recovered from a human donor with alopecia areata. CDR3 sequence: CASSLGTSGASGELFF. Written as DNA, the CDR3 is TGCGCCAGCAGCCTCGGGACTAGCGGGGCATCCGGGGAGCTGTTTTTT.